This TCR beta chain emerged from a study of blood T cells in healthy people across ages (dated by TCRdb to between 2015 and 2017). Some background on the complete study: In model experiments, roughly one uniquely barcoded TCR beta cDNA molecule per two T cells was captured by template switching. The study measured age-related changes in TCR beta repertoire diversity using deep sequencing normalized with unique cDNA molecular identifiers. The donors were divided into four age groups: young (average around 16 years), middle-aged (about 41), aged (roughly 60) and long-lived (more than 75). To avoid experimental bias, donors of different ages were spread randomly across the sequencing lanes. The study analyzed two additional independent replicas of 1 million unique cDNA reads from the same blood draw for two donors, one aged 18 to 30 and one aged 80 or older.

What the work shows at the level of the full study, not this receptor alone: Total diversity estimates from one million sequenced T cells were considered lower bounds and underestimates. The long-lived group showed more naive CD4+ T cells, fewer expanded clones and increased TCR diversity than the aged group, suggesting age selection. Observed TCR beta diversity correlated strongly with the percentage of naive T cells measured by flow cytometry. Because the CMV infection status of the donors was unknown, age-related changes in expanded clonotypes may potentially have been confounded. As age increased, observed TCR beta diversity per million T cells dropped in a roughly linear way, and a significant reduction was already evident by age about 40. Since profiling was done on bulk unsorted PBMCs, naive and antigen-experienced compartments could not be conclusively compared.

Turning to this clonotype: The target of this receptor is not known. Nothing much larger sits one base from this clone, and base qualities are not available.

CDR1 and CDR2 (MGHDK, SYGVNS) derive from the germline V gene. The cysteine opens and the phenylalanine closes a CDR3 of 15 amino acids. Of the read, only the CDR3 DNA is kept; its 45 bases are in frame from base 1. Relative to germline, V is missing 7 bases and J is missing 2 bases, with 7 bases of the junction outside any gene match. Donors were 35 to 40 systemically healthy Caucasian individuals from Russia aged roughly 6 to 95 years. Approximately 9.3 milliliters of peripheral blood were drawn from each donor into EDTA-treated Vacutainer tubes. Ficoll-Paque density-gradient centrifugation was used to isolate PBMCs, with at least 6 million obtained per sample. Total RNA was extracted from PBMCs with Trizol reagent, with at least 5.5 micrograms obtained per sample. Naive CD45RAhigh/CD27high T cell percentages were measured by flow cytometry on a PBMC aliquot from every donor. Library preparation used 5' RACE. These reads were obtained on an Illumina HiSeq 2500. The second PCR ran for roughly 6 to 11 cycles and used a J-beta primer mix along with a sample-barcoded 5' primer. Each TCR beta cDNA molecule received a unique molecular identifier from a template-switch 5' adaptor carrying 12 random nucleotides. Each sample yielded at least 3 million CDR3-containing paired-end reads. All of the RNA was converted into first-strand cDNA using the Mint cDNA synthesis kit, with a TRBC-specific oligonucleotide serving as the primer. Following uracil-DNA glycosylase treatment, all cDNA underwent a first 18-cycle PCR with the universal primers M1SS and BC2_uni_R. Turning to the authors' computational methods: Normalization of each sample was performed by random selection of 1 million high-quality reads, each carrying a distinct molecular identifier. Reads with shared molecular identifiers were discarded instead of being binned into consensus sequences. MiTCR, set to a Q25 quality threshold and the strictest error-elimination algorithm, was used for CDR3 identification, clonotype clustering and error correction. A nonparametric unseen species model with Euler transformation was used to estimate lower-bound total TCR beta diversity. TCRdb reanalyzed the raw reads on its own, using fastp at Q25 for trimming and MiXCR for clone calling, and kept in-frame beta chains. Each CDR3 protein appears once, grouped with its most common genes and DNA. The V and J calls follow TCRdb's processing rather than the paper's. The sample table shows some 710,000 distinct CDR3 sequences, and 22% are seen once. The ten biggest clones cover around 21% of the sample.

This clonotype was sampled from a man aged 65 to 79 in good health. This sequence uses TRBV25-1 and TRBJ2-1, with 8 junctional bases fitting TRBD2. Source material: blood. The encoded CDR3 is CASMPLSGAYNEQFF. The DNA is as follows: TGTGCCAGCATGCCGCTTAGCGGGGCCTACAATGAGCAGTTCTTC.